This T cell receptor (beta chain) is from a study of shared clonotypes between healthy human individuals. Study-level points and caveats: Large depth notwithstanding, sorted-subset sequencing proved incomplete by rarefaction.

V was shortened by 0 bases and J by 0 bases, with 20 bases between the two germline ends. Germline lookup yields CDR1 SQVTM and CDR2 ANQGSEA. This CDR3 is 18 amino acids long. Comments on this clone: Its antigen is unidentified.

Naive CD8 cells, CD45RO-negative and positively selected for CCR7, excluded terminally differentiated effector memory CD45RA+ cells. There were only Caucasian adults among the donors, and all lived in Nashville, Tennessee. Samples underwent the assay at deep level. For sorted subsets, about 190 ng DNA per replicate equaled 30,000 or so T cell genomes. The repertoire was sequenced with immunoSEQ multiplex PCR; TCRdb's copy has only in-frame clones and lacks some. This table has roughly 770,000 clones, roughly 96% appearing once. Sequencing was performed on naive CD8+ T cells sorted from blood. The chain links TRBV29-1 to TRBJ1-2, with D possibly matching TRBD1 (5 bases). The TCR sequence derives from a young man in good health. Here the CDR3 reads CSVEDRKRGALTNYGYTF. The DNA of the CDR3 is TGCAGCGTTGAAGATCGGAAGAGGGGTGCCCTTACTAACTATGGCTACACCTTC.